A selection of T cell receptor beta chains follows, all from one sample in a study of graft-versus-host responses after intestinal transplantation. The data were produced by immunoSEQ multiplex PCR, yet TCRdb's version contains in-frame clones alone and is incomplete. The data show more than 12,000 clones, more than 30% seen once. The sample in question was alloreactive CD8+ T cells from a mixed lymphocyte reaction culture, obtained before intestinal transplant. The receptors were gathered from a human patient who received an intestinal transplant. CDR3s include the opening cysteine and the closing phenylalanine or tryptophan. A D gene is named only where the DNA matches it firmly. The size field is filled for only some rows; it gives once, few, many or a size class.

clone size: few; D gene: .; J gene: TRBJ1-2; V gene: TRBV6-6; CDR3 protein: CASYRDYGYTF; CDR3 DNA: TGTGCCAGCTACAGAGACTATGGCTACACCTTC
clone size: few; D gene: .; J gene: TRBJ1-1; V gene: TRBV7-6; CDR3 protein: CASSPIPGSTEAFF; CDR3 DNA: TGTGCCAGCAGCCCCATACCAGGAAGCACTGAAGCTTTCTTT
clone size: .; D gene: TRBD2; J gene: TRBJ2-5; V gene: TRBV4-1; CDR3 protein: CASSQASTSGGAPQETQYF; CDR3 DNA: TGCGCCAGCAGCCAAGCTTCGACTAGCGGGGGGGCCCCACAAGAGACCCAGTACTTC
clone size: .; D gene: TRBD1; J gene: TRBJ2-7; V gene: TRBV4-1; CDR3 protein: CASSRTGMVEQYF; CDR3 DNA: TGCGCCAGCAGCCGGACAGGGATGGTCGAGCAGTACTTC
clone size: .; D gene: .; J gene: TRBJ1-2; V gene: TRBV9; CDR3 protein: CASSVGPREAGGVYGYTF; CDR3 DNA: TGTGCCAGCAGCGTAGGGCCGCGGGAGGCCGGAGGGGTCTATGGCTACACCTTC
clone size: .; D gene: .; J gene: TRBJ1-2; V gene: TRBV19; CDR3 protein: CASKMGGVYGYTF; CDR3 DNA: TGTGCCAGCAAAATGGGGGGGGTCTATGGCTACACCTTC
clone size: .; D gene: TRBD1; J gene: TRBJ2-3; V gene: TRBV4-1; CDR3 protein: CASSQGQGRDTQYF; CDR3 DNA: TGCGCCAGCAGCCAAGGACAGGGGAGAGATACGCAGTATTTT
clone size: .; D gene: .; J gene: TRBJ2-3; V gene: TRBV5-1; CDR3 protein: CASSLGLGASTDTQYF; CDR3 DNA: TGCGCCAGCAGCTTGGGACTAGGGGCTAGCACAGATACGCAGTATTTT
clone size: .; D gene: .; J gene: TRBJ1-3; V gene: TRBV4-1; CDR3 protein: CASSQGPGSAGNTIYF; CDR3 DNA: TGCGCCAGCAGCCAAGGTCCGGGGAGCGCCGGAAACACCATATATTTT
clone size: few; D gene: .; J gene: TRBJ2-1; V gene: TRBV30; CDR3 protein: CAWSVGAPAEQFF; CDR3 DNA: TGTGCCTGGAGTGTAGGGGCTCCGGCTGAGCAGTTCTTC
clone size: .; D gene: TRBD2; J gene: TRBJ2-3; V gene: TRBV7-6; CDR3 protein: CASSPTSGGAGTQYF; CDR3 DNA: TGTGCCAGCAGCCCCACTAGCGGGGGGGCCGGTACGCAGTATTTT
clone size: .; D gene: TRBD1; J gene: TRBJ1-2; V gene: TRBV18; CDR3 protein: CASSRSDRGYGYTF; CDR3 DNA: TGTGCCAGCTCCCGCTCGGACAGGGGCTATGGCTACACCTTC